Sequencing of this T cell receptor beta chain was carried out in a study of blood T cells in healthy people across ages. Study-wide findings and caveats: Lack of knowledge of donor CMV status possibly confounded expanded clonotype changes.

About this clonotype: Its target is not known.

A second PCR of roughly 7 to 11 cycles used a sample-barcoded 5' primer and a J-beta primer mix. Each single sample gave us at least 2.5 million CDR3-containing paired-end reads. TCRdb reprocessed the 5' RACE reads with MiXCR, giving one entry per CDR3 protein. This table has approximately 1.5 million distinct CDR3 sequences, about 32% appearing once. Germline-derived CDR1 and CDR2 are MDHEN and SYDVKM. Trimming removed 6 bases from V and 1 base from J; junction bases left unmatched: 12. CDR3 length: 17 amino acids. Every participating donor contributed about 10 milliliters of peripheral blood through a draw.

The origin of this receptor is a woman aged 25 to 39 in good health. Sequencing was performed on blood. The V call is TRBV28, the J call TRBJ1-1, with 9 bases that match TRBD1. The CDR3 protein is CASRIDRGRTKNTEAFF. The CDR3 nucleotides are TGTGCCAGCAGGATTGACAGGGGGAGGACAAAGAACACTGAAGCTTTCTTT.